Sequencing of this TCR beta chain was carried out in a study of PD-L1 blockade in urothelial cancer. As for the study in general: From 0 to 3 prior chemotherapy regimens had been given to the patients.

Described time point: peripheral blood 6 weeks after treatment start. Patients yielded 1 to 8 samples each, pretreatment and on-treatment. Germline CDR1 is MGHDK and CDR2 is SYGVNS. The CDR3 loop spans 13 amino acids. V lost 8 bases and J 1 base, leaving 12 bases between the germline ends. This clone was counted once. The table came from immunoSEQ multiplex PCR; TCRdb's copy has only in-frame clones and leaves some out. The sample records tens of thousands of clones, under 90% being singletons. The chain employs TRBV25-1 and TRBJ2-7, with TRBD1 as a possible D gene (6 bases). The source material was PBMCs, sampled around atezolizumab (anti-PD-L1) treatment. The source is an older man with urothelial cancer. DNA of the CDR3: TGTGCCAGCGTCAGAACAGGGTCCTACGAGCAGTACTTC. This gives the protein CASVRTGSYEQYF.